Detailed here is one TCR beta chain. The data stem from a study of CD8 T cells in Susac syndrome. CDR1 is SGDLS and CDR2 is YYNGEE in the germline V gene. CDR3 length: 15 residues. J lost 5 bases, V lost 4 bases, and 6 bases had no gene match. A quantity of about 0.5 to 1 ug RNA underwent reverse transcription using random hexamers. TCR beta CDR3 was amplified by immunoSEQ multiplex PCR. This amplification extended across 54 Vbeta and 13 Jbeta segments. One entry per CDR3 protein, called by TCRdb with MiXCR from the immunoSEQ multiplex PCR reads. The repertoire consists of over 150,000 distinct CDR3 sequences, with under 95% occurring once and the leading ten covering 0.09% to 0.095%. High-throughput TCR beta sequencing covered peripheral CD8+ and CD4+ T cells. The patients serving as multiple sclerosis controls were treatment-naive. They had stable or active relapsing-remitting disease and fulfilled revised McDonald criteria. The TEMRA cells underwent FACS enrichment, while the CD8+ and CD4+ T cells underwent negative isolation.

This receptor was identified in a human donor with multiple sclerosis. Sequenced sample: CD4+ T cells from PBMCs. The rearrangement links TRBV9 to TRBJ2-2, with TRBD1 matching over 9 bases. The CDR3 DNA sequence: TGTGCCAGCAGCCGAAACAGGGGGCAAACCGGGGAGCTGTTTTTT. This encodes CASSRNRGQTGELFF.